A selection of T cell receptor beta chains follows, all from one sample in a study of blood T cells in healthy people across ages. TCRdb re-analysed the 5' RACE reads in MiXCR, keeping a single row per CDR3 protein. The top ten clones hold under 30% of a sample with some 550,000 distinct CDR3 sequences, around half of them seen once. The sample was blood. The receptors derive from a man older than 75 in good health. Both conserved end residues are part of each CDR3. The D gene is left open where the match is weak. The listing skips clone size in some rows; elsewhere it reads once, few, many or a size class.

J gene	clone size	D gene	V gene	CDR3 DNA	CDR3 protein
TRBJ1-5	-	-	TRBV12-3/TRBV12-4	TGTGCCAGCAGTTTAAATGGGCCCCAGCATTTT	CASSLNGPQHF
TRBJ2-7	few	-	TRBV12-5	TGTGCTAGTGGTTTGGGCCCATTTCGCCAGTGGCAGGACGAGCAGTACTTC	CASGLGPFRQWQDEQYF
TRBJ1-2	-	-	TRBV20-1	TGCAGTGCTAGAGTGGGGGAAGGCTCCTATGGCTACACCTTC	CSARVGEGSYGYTF
TRBJ1-5	many	TRBD1	TRBV29-1	TGCAGCGCAGGGACAGGGCGCAATCAGCCCCAGCATTTT	CSAGTGRNQPQHF
TRBJ1-6	-	-	TRBV24-1	TGTGCCACCGGAGTAGCAGCGGAACTTTTAAATTCACCCCTCCACTTT	CATGVAAELLNSPLHF
TRBJ1-6	many	TRBD1	TRBV6-6	TGTGCCAGCAGGTACTCCGGGACAGGGACGAGCTGGGATTCACCCCTCCACTTT	CASRYSGTGTSWDSPLHF
TRBJ2-7	-	TRBD2	TRBV20-1	TGCAGTGCTAGAGGGGGCGGGGGGGCGACCGAGCAGTACTTC	CSARGGGGATEQYF
TRBJ1-5	once	-	TRBV7-9	TGTGCCAGCAGCGGGGGACGGATTAATAGCGATCAGCCCCAGCATTTT	CASSGGRINSDQPQHF
TRBJ2-7	-	TRBD2	TRBV25-1	TGTACCAGCGGGGGGTTTGGGTACGAGCAGTACTTC	CTSGGFGYEQYF
TRBJ2-7	-	-	TRBV7-2	TGTGCCAGCAGCCGACAGAGCTCCTACGAGCAGTACTTC	CASSRQSSYEQYF
TRBJ1-2	-	-	TRBV30	TGTGCCTGGAGTGGGCGGTGGGGAAGGCGCAACTATGGCTACACCTTC	CAWSGRWGRRNYGYTF
TRBJ2-5	-	-	TRBV11-1	TGTGCCAGCAGCCCTCCTAGCGTTGCAGAGACCCAGTACTTC	CASSPPSVAETQYF
TRBJ2-1	-	-	TRBV20-1	TGCAGTGCTAGTAGCACAGGGAACAATGAGCAGTTCTTC	CSASSTGNNEQFF
TRBJ2-7	-	TRBD1	TRBV10-3	TGTGCCATCAGGGACAGGGTCGGTTACGAGCAGTACTTC	CAIRDRVGYEQYF
TRBJ2-7	once	-	TRBV29-1	TGCAGCGTCTCCCGAGACAGTAACTCCTACGAGCAGTACTTC	CSVSRDSNSYEQYF
TRBJ2-1	-	-	TRBV20-1	TGCAGTGCTAGAGAGGGTAGCGTGAGCTCCTACAATGAGCAGTTCTTC	CSAREGSVSSYNEQFF
TRBJ2-1	-	TRBD2	TRBV24-1	TGTGCCACCAGTGATCCGGGGACTAGCGGGAGTCAATACAATGAGCAGTTCTTC	CATSDPGTSGSQYNEQFF
TRBJ2-4	-	-	TRBV6-5	TGTGCCAGCAGTTACCGGGCTAACGGGAAGTATGGGCAGTACTTC	CASSYRANGKYGQYF
TRBJ2-1	few	TRBD2	TRBV5-1	TGCGCCAGCAGGCGGGAGAGCTCCTACAATGAGCAGTTCTTC	CASRRESSYNEQFF
TRBJ2-3	few	-	TRBV4-2	TGTGCCAGCAGCCAAGATCCGGGGACAGATACGCAGTATTTT	CASSQDPGTDTQYF
TRBJ2-1	-	TRBD1	TRBV25-1	TGTGCCAGCAGTGAATATGGGACAGGGGGCTCAACCTACAATGAGCAGTTCTTC	CASSEYGTGGSTYNEQFF
TRBJ2-1	-	TRBD2	TRBV25-1	TGTGCCAGCAGCCCGGCGGGGGACTACAATGAGCAGTTCTTC	CASSPAGDYNEQFF
TRBJ2-2	-	TRBD2	TRBV28	TGTGCCAGCAGTCCCCCGGTCGGCGGGAGAAGGTCCGGGGAGCTGTTTTTT	CASSPPVGGRRSGELFF
TRBJ2-3	many	-	TRBV7-2	TGTGCCAGCAGCTCTCTAGCGGATACGCAGTATTTT	CASSSLADTQYF
TRBJ1-2	many	TRBD1	TRBV6-6	TGTGCCAGCCGACAGGGCAACTATGGCTACACCTTC	CASRQGNYGYTF
TRBJ2-2	-	-	TRBV10-3	TGTGCCATCAGTGTTGAGAGGTTAAATCCATCGAACACCGGGGAGCTGTTTTTT	CAISVERLNPSNTGELFF
TRBJ1-1	-	TRBD1	TRBV6-5	TGTGCCAGCAGTTACCGACAGGGAATGAACACTGAAGCTTTCTTT	CASSYRQGMNTEAFF
TRBJ2-5	once	TRBD1	TRBV27	TGTGCCAGCAGTTTCCGGGACAGGGTCCAAGAGACCCAGTACTTC	CASSFRDRVQETQYF
TRBJ2-3	few	-	TRBV3-1	TGTGCCAGCAGCCAAGCAGGGCCGACAGATACGCAGTATTTT	CASSQAGPTDTQYF
TRBJ2-3	few	-	TRBV9	TGTGCCAGCAGTGAGGGCAGGGGCCGCACAGATACGCAGTATTTT	CASSEGRGRTDTQYF
TRBJ2-1	-	TRBD1	TRBV7-2	TGTGCCAGCAGCTTTACAGGGGGCCTTTACAATGAGCAGTTCTTC	CASSFTGGLYNEQFF
TRBJ2-7	once	-	TRBV29-1	TGCAGCGTTGAAAAGTGGCCAGCGGAAGAGTCCTACAATGAGCAGTACTTC	CSVEKWPAEESYNEQYF
TRBJ1-2	-	-	TRBV6-6	TGTGCCAGCAGTTACGAGACAGTAACGCCTAACTATGGCTACACCTTC	CASSYETVTPNYGYTF
TRBJ2-7	few	-	TRBV12-3/TRBV12-4	TGTGCCAGCGGCCAATATCCCAACGAGCAGTACTTC	CASGQYPNEQYF
TRBJ1-1	-	TRBD1	TRBV30	TGTGCCCACGAGGGACAGTGGGACACTGAAGCTTTCTTT	CAHEGQWDTEAFF
TRBJ2-1	-	-	TRBV20-1	TGCAGTGCTAGTAGCCAGGGAGTCCCTAATGAGCAGTTCTTC	CSASSQGVPNEQFF
TRBJ2-3	few	TRBD1	TRBV6-5	TGTGCCAGCAGACTGGACAGGGAACGTCTAAATACGCAGTATTTT	CASRLDRERLNTQYF
TRBJ1-2	few	-	TRBV29-1	TGCAGCGTTGTAGGCCAGGGAGCTAACTATGGCTACACCTTC	CSVVGQGANYGYTF
TRBJ2-3	many	-	TRBV11-2	TGTGCCAGCAGTAGGTCCCTGCGCACAGATACGCAGTATTTT	CASSRSLRTDTQYF
TRBJ2-2	-	TRBD1	TRBV6-2/TRBV6-3	TGTGCCACCAGACCTTACAGGGGCGGCACCGGGGAGCTGTTTTTT	CATRPYRGGTGELFF
TRBJ2-1	-	TRBD1	TRBV7-9	TGTGCCAGCAGCACCCTTGGACAGGGGTACAATGAGCAGTTCTTC	CASSTLGQGYNEQFF
TRBJ2-1	-	-	TRBV7-9	TGTGCCAGCCGCTTAGGGCCTGGGGGGGGCAGGGATGAGCAGTTCTTC	CASRLGPGGGRDEQFF
TRBJ2-3	-	-	TRBV29-1	TGCAGCGTTGAAGGAATCCCCAGCCGGGGGCCGGGAGATACGCAGTATTTT	CSVEGIPSRGPGDTQYF
TRBJ2-1	once	-	TRBV20-1	TGCAGTGCTAGAGGTTCGGCCCCTCCCCATCATGAGCAGTTCTTC	CSARGSAPPHHEQFF
TRBJ2-3	-	TRBD2	TRBV7-2	TGTGCCAGCAGTCTAGCGGGAGCTACGCAGTATTTT	CASSLAGATQYF
TRBJ2-1	many	-	TRBV9	TGTGCCAGCAGCGTAGCAGGGTTTGAGATCGATGAGCAGTTCTTC	CASSVAGFEIDEQFF
TRBJ2-2	-	-	TRBV6-5	TGTGCCAGCAGCCCTACTCGGCTCGGAACCGGGGAGCTGTTTTTT	CASSPTRLGTGELFF
TRBJ2-1	-	TRBD2	TRBV20-1	TGCGGTGCGAGCCGGACTAGGGGCCGGAGTGAGCAGTTCTTC	CGASRTRGRSEQFF
TRBJ1-2	-	TRBD1	TRBV20-1	TGCAGTGCTAGACCGGGACAGGGGGAGCGCTACACCTTC	CSARPGQGERYTF
TRBJ2-1	few	TRBD1	TRBV7-2	TGTGCCAGCAGCGGGGGACAGGGCGCCTACAATGAGCAGTTCTTC	CASSGGQGAYNEQFF
TRBJ1-1	-	-	TRBV5-1	TGCGCCAGCAGCTTGAATCGGGCAGGGAACACTGAAGCTTTCTTT	CASSLNRAGNTEAFF
TRBJ1-6	-	-	TRBV9	TGTGCCAGCAGCCCCCGGCCGCGGGATAATTCACCCCTCCACTTT	CASSPRPRDNSPLHF
TRBJ1-4	-	-	TRBV5-4	TGTGCCAGCAGCTTAGATGGACGGTCCTATAATGAAAAACTGTTTTTT	CASSLDGRSYNEKLFF
TRBJ1-5	few	-	TRBV5-1	TGCGCCAGCAGCTTGGGTACAGATAGCAATCAGCCCCAGCATTTT	CASSLGTDSNQPQHF
TRBJ1-5	-	-	TRBV19	TGTGCCAGTAGTATAGTTAGGGGCTTTGCGGATCAGCCCCGGCATTTT	CASSIVRGFADQPRHF
TRBJ1-1	-	-	TRBV7-2	TGTGCCAGCAGAAATTCTGGGGGCACTGAAGCTTTCTTT	CASRNSGGTEAFF
TRBJ2-3	-	-	TRBV4-3	TGCGCCAGCAGCCAAGATGGGGCTAGCCGATCAGATACGCAGTATTTT	CASSQDGASRSDTQYF
TRBJ2-5	few	-	TRBV27	TGTGCCAGCAGCCACACCGCTAGTAGCTCCCAAGAGACCCAGTACTTC	CASSHTASSSQETQYF
TRBJ2-2	-	TRBD1	TRBV4-3	TGCGCCAGCAGCCAAGGGACAGGGAACACCGGGGAGCTGTTTTTT	CASSQGTGNTGELFF
TRBJ2-5	-	TRBD2	TRBV18	TGTGCCAGCTCACGGAGTAGCGGGCGAGGGATGGAGACCCAGTACTTC	CASSRSSGRGMETQYF